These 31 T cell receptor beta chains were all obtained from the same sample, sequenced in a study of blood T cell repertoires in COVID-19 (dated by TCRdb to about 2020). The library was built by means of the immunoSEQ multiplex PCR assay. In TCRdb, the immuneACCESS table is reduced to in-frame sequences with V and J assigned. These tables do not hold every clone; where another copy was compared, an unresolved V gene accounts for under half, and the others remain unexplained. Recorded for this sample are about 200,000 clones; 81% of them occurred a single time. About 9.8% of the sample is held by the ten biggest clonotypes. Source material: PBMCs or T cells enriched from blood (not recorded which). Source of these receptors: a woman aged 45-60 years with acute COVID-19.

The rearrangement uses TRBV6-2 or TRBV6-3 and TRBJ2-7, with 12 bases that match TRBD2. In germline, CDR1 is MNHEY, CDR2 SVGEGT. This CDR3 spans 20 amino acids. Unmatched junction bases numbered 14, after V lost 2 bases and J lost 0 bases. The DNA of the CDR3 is TGTGCCAGCAGTTACCATATCTGGGCTAGCGGGAGGGCCACCTCCTACGAGCAGTACTTC. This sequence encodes CASSYHIWASGRATSYEQYF.

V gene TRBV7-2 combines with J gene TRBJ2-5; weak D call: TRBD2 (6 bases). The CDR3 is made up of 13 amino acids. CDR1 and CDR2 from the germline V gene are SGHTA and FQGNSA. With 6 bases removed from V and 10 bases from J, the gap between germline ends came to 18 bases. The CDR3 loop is CASSLGGPADQYF. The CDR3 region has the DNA TGTGCCAGCAGTTTGGGGGGTCCCGCGGACCAGTACTTC.

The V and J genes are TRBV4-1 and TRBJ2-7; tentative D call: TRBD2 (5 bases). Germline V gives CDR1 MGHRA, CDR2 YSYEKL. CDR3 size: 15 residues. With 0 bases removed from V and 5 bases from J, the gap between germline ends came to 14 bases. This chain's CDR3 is CASSQDQTEVHEQYF. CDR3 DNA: TGCGCCAGCAGCCAAGATCAAACGGAGGTACACGAGCAGTACTTC.

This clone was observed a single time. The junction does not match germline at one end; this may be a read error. The CDR3 is CASSSDRGPGF. In nucleotides, the CDR3 is TGTGCCAGCAGCTCGGACAGGGGGCCGGGTTTC. J is TRBJ2-7 and V is TRBV7-3, with TRBD1 matching 11 bases. The V gene's germline CDR1 is SGHTA and CDR2 FQGTGA. This CDR3 contains 11 residues.

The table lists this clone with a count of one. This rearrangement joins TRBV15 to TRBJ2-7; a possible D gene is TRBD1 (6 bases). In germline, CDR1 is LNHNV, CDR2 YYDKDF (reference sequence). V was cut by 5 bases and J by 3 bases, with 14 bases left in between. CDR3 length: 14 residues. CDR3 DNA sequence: TGTGCCACCAGCGCTACGGGACAAAGCTACGAGCAGTACTTC. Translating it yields CATSATGQSYEQYF.

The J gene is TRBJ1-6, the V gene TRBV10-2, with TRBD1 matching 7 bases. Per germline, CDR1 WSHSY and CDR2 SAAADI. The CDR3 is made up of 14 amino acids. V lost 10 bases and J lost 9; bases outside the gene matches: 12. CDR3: CATTEQGTGSPLHF. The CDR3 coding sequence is TGCGCCACCACGGAACAGGGGACCGGTTCACCCCTCCACTTT.

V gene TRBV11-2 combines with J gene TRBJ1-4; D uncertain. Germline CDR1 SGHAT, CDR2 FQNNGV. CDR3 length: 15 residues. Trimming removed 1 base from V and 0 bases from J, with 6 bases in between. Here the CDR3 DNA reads TGTGCCAGCAGCTTAGGAGGAGCAACTAATGAAAAACTGTTTTTT. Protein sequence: CASSLGGATNEKLFF.

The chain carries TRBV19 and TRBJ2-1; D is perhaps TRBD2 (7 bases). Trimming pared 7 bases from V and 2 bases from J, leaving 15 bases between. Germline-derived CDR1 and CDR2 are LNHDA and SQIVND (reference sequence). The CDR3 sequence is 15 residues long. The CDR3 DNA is TGTGCCAGTACCGTTGGGGGGGCTCCCTACAATGAGCAGTTCTTC. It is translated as CASTVGGAPYNEQFF.

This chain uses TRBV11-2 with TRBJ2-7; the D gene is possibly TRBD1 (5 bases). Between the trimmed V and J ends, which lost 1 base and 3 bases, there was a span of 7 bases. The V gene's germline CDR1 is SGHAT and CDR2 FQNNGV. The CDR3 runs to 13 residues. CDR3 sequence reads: CASSLARVYEQYF. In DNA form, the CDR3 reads TGTGCCAGCAGCTTAGCCAGGGTCTACGAGCAGTACTTC.

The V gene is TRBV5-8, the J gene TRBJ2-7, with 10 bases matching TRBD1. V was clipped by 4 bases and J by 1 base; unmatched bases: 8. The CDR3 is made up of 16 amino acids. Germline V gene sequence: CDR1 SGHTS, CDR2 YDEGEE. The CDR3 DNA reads TGTGCCAGCAGCGTTGACAGGGGGCTATATTCCTACGAGCAGTACTTC. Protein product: CASSVDRGLYSYEQYF.

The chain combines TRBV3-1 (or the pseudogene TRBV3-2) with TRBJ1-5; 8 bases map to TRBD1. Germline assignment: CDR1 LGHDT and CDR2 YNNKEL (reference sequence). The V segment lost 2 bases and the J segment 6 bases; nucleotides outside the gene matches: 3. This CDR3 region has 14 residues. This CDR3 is CASSQRTGSQPQHF. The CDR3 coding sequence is TGTGCCAGCAGCCAACGGACAGGGAGTCAGCCCCAGCATTTT.

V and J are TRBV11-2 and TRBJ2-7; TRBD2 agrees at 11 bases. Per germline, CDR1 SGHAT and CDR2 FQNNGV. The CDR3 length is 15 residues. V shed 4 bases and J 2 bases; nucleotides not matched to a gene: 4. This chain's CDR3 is CASSSLAGGAYEQYF. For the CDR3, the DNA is TGTGCCAGCAGCTCTCTAGCGGGAGGAGCCTACGAGCAGTACTTC. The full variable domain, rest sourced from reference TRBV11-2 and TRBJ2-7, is EAGVAQSPRYKIIEKRQSVAFWCNPISGHATLYWYQQILGQGPKLLIQFQNNGVVDDSQLPKDRFSAERLKGVDSTLKIQPAKLEDSAVYLCASSSLAGGAYEQYFGPGTRLTVT.

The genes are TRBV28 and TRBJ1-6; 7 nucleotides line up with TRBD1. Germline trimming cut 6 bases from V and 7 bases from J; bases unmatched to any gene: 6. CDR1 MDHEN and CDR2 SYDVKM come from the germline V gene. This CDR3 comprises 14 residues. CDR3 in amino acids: CASSPQGRNSPLHF. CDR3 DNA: TGTGCCAGCAGCCCACAGGGGCGAAATTCACCCCTCCACTTT.

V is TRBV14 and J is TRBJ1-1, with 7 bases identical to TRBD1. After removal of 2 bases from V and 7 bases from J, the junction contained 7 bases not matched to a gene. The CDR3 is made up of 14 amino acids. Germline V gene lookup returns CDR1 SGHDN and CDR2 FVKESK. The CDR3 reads CASSQHRDSREAFF. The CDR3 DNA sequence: TGTGCCAGCAGCCAACATCGGGACAGCCGTGAAGCTTTCTTT.

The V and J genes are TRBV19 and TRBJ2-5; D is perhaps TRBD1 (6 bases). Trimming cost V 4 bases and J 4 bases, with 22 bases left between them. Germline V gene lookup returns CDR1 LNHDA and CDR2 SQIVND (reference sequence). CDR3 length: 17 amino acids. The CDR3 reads CASSKSTGPTTGETQYF. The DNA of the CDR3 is TGTGCCAGTAGTAAATCGACAGGTCCTACTACGGGAGAGACCCAGTACTTC.

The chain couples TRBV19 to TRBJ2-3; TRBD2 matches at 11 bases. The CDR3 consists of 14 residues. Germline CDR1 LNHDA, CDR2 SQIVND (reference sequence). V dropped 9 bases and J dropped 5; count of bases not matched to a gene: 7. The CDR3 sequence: CASHSGLAVDTQYF. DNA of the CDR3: TGTGCCAGCCATTCGGGACTAGCGGTAGATACGCAGTATTTT.

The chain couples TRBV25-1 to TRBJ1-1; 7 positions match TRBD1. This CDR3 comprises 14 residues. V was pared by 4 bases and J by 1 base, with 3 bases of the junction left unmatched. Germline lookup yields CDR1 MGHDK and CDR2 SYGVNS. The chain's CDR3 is CASSGGQTNTEAFF. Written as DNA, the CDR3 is TGTGCCAGCAGTGGGGGACAGACGAACACTGAAGCTTTCTTT.

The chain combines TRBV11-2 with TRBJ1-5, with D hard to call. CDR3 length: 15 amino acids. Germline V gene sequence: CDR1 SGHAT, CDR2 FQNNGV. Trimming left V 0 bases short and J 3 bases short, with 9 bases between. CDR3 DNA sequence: TGTGCCAGCAGCTTAGAGGCAGGAATCAATCAGCCCCAGCATTTT. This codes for CASSLEAGINQPQHF. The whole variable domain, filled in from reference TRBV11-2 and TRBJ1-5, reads EAGVAQSPRYKIIEKRQSVAFWCNPISGHATLYWYQQILGQGPKLLIQFQNNGVVDDSQLPKDRFSAERLKGVDSTLKIQPAKLEDSAVYLCASSLEAGINQPQHFGDGTRLSIL.

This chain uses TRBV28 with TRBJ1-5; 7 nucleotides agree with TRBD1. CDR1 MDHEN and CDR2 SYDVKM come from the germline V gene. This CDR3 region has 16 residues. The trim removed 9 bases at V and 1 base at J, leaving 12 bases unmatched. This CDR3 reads CASSPGGPGSNQPQHF. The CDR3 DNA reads TGTGCCAGTTCCCCAGGGGGGCCTGGAAGCAATCAGCCCCAGCATTTT. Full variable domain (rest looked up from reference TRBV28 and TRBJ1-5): DVKVTQSSRYLVKRTGEKVFLECVQDMDHENMFWYRQDPGLGLRLIYFSYDVKMKEKGDIPEGYSVSREKKERFSLILESASTNQTSMYLCASSPGGPGSNQPQHFGDGTRLSIL.

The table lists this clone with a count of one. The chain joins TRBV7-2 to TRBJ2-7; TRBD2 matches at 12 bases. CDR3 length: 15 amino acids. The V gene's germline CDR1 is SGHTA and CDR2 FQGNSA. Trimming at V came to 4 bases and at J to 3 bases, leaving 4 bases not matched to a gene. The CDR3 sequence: CASSSMTSGGYEQYF. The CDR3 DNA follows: TGTGCCAGCAGCTCAATGACTAGCGGGGGCTACGAGCAGTACTTC.

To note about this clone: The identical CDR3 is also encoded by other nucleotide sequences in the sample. Written as DNA, the CDR3 is TGTGCCAGTATTAAGACAGGGGGGTCTGAAGCTTTCTTT. Translated: CASIKTGGSEAFF. J is TRBJ1-1 and V is TRBV19; 9 positions agree with TRBD1. The V gene's germline CDR1 is LNHDA and CDR2 SQIVND (reference sequence). The CDR3 spans 13 residues. Trimming removed 7 bases from V and 6 bases from J; junction bases left unmatched: 6.

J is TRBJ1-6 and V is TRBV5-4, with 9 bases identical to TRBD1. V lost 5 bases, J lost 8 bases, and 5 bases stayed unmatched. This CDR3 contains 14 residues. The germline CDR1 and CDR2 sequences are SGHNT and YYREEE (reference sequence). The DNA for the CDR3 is TGTGCCAGCAGACAGGGGGCGTTAGATTCACCCCTCCACTTT. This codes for CASRQGALDSPLHF.

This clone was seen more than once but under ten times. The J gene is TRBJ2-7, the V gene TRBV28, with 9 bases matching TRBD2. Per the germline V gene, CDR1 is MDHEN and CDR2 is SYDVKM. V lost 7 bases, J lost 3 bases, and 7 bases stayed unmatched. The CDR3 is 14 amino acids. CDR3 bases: TGTGCCAGCATCACAGCGGGAGGACTCTACGAGCAGTACTTC. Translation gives CASITAGGLYEQYF.

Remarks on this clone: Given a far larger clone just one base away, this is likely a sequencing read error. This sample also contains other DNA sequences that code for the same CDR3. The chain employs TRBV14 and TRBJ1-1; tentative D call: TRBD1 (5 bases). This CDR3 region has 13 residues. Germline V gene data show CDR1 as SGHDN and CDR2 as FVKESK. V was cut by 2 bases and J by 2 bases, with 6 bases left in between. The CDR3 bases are TGTGCCAGCAGCCAACAGGGTAACACTGAAGCTTTCTTT. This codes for CASSQQGNTEAFF.

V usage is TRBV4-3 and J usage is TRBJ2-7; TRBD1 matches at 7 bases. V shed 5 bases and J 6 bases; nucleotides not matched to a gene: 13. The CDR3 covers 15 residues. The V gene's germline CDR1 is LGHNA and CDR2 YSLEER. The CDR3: CASSKILSTGIEQYF. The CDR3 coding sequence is TGCGCCAGCAGCAAGATCCTTTCGACAGGGATCGAGCAGTACTTC.

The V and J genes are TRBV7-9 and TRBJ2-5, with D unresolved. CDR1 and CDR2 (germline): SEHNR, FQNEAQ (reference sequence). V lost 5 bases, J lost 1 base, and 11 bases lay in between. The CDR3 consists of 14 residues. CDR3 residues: CASSTRNFQETQYF. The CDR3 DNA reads TGTGCCAGCAGCACCCGAAACTTCCAAGAGACCCAGTACTTC.

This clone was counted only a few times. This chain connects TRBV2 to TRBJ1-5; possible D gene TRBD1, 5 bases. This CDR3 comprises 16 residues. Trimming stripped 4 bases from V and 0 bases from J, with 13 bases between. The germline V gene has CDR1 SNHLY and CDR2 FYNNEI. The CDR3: CASSGGGGVSNQPQHF. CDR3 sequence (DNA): TGTGCCAGCAGTGGGGGCGGCGGAGTTAGCAATCAGCCCCAGCATTTT. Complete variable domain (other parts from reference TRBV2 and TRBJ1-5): EPEVTQTPSHQVTQMGQEVILRCVPISNHLYFYWYRQILGQKVEFLVSFYNNEISEKSEIFDDQFSVERPDGSNFTLKIRSTKLEDSAMYFCASSGGGGVSNQPQHFGDGTRLSIL.

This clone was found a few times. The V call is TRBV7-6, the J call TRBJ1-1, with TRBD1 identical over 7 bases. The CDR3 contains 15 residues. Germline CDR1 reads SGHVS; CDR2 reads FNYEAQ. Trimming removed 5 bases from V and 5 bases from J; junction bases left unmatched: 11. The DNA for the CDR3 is TGTGCCAGCAGCCCGCAGCAAACGACAGGGACTGAAGCTTTCTTT. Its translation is CASSPQQTTGTEAFF.

The CDR3 bases are TGTGCCCAGGGGACTAGACAAGAGACCCAGTACTTC. It yields the protein CAQGTRQETQYF. The V and J genes are TRBV30 and TRBJ2-5; 8 bases map to TRBD2. V dropped 8 bases and J dropped 2; count of bases not matched to a gene: 4. CDR1 is GTSNPN and CDR2 is SVGIG in the germline V gene (reference sequence). The CDR3 has 12 residues. Based on the CDR3 plus reference TRBV30 and TRBJ2-5, the full variable domain is SQTIHQWPATLVQPVGSPLSLECTVEGTSNPNLYWYRQAAGRGLQLLFYSVGIGQISSEVPQNLSASRPQDRQFILSSKKLLLSDSGFYLCAQGTRQETQYFGPGTRLLVL.

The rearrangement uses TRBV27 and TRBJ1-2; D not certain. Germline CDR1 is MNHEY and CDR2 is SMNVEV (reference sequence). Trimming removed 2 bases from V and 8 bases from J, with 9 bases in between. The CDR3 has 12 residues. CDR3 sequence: CASSLGGKGYTF. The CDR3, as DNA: TGTGCCAGCAGTTTAGGCGGGAAAGGCTACACCTTC.

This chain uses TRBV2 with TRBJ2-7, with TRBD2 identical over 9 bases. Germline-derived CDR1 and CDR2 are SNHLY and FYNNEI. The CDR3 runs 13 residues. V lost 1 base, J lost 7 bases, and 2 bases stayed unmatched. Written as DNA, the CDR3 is TGTGCCAGCAGTGAAGTAACTAGCGGGGAGCAGTACTTC. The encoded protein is CASSEVTSGEQYF.